Listed below are T cell receptor beta chains from one sample, sequenced in a study of cytomegalovirus exposure and HLA in healthy donors. The data were produced by immunoSEQ multiplex PCR, yet TCRdb's version contains in-frame clones alone and is incomplete. The sample carries over 150,000 clones, 80% recorded once. The sample was PBMCs. These receptors were obtained from a man younger than 35 in good health and CMV-seropositive. The CDR3 runs from the conserved cysteine through the conserved F or W. The D gene is left open where the match is weak. Clone sizes are given selectively: once, few, many, or a class where the clone is expanded.

abundance,j_gene,v_gene,d_gene,CDR3nt,CDR3aa
.,TRBJ2-3,TRBV11-3,TRBD2,TGTGCCAGCAGCCCTGGACTAGCGGGACCCACAGATACGCAGTATTTT,CASSPGLAGPTDTQYF
.,TRBJ1-2,TRBV11-1,.,TGTGCCAGCAGCTTAGCGACAAATACGGATGGCTACACCTTC,CASSLATNTDGYTF
.,TRBJ2-7,TRBV19,.,TGTGCCAGTTCCCTAGTGGCATCGGCCTACGAGCAGTACTTC,CASSLVASAYEQYF
once,TRBJ2-3,TRBV15,TRBD2,TGTGCCACCAGCAGAGGGCGGGAGACAGATACGCAGTATTTT,CATSRGRETDTQYF
.,TRBJ2-2,TRBV7-3,.,TGTGCCAGCAGCTCTCCCGGCGGGGACACCGGGGAGCTGTTTTTT,CASSSPGGDTGELFF
.,TRBJ2-7,TRBV13,.,TGTGCCAGCAGCCTACGCGGTTACGAGCAGTACTTC,CASSLRGYEQYF
.,TRBJ2-7,TRBV4-1,TRBD2,TGCGCCAGCAGCCAGCGCGGGACTAGTAACTACGAGCAGTACTTC,CASSQRGTSNYEQYF
.,TRBJ1-1,TRBV4-2,TRBD1,TGTGCCAGCAGCCAATCTCCCGGACAGGGGGCGGTGAACACTGAAGCTTTCTTT,CASSQSPGQGAVNTEAFF
few,TRBJ2-5,TRBV2,.,TGTGCCAGCAGTGACAGGGGCCAAGAGACCCAGTACTTC,CASSDRGQETQYF
.,TRBJ1-2,TRBV13,TRBD1,TGTGCCAGCAGCTTAGGAGCCGGGACAGGGGGCGGATACCTCTATGGCTACACCTTC,CASSLGAGTGGGYLYGYTF
.,TRBJ1-2,TRBV6-5,TRBD1,TGTGCCAGCAGCCGACAGGGCCGATCGGGCTACACCTTC,CASSRQGRSGYTF